This T cell receptor beta chain comes out of a study of T cells in Graves' hyperthyroidism and ophthalmopathy. Overall study results and limits: Researchers found most expanded thyroid clonotypes above 0.001 in blood as well.

Exclusions: uncontrolled infection, other autoimmune disease, pregnancy, lactation. For the diagnoses, clinical symptoms, serum thyroxine and TRAb, thyroid ultrasound and orbital computed tomography were used. There were TCR beta CDR3 regions amplified from RNA transcripts. In the first-round RT-PCR of the TCR CDR3, the HTBI primer set was used. Each CDR3 protein gets one entry after TCRdb re-called the multiplex PCR reads with MiXCR. The sample contains roughly 250,000 distinct CDR3 sequences, roughly 22% of which appear only once. This clonotype was observed a few times. The antigen remains undetermined. The CDR3 runs to 14 residues. The V gene lost 8 bases and the J gene lost 3 bases, with 16 bases spanning the gap. Germline CDR1 ENHRY, CDR2 SYGVKD.

V gene TRBV10-3 combines with J gene TRBJ2-5; D uncertain. Specimen: blood. This TCR derives from a man aged 30 to 39 with Graves' ophthalmopathy. CDR3 nucleotides: TGTGCCATCCGCGAAGGGCGTTGGGAAGAGACCCAGTACTTC. This translates into CAIREGRWEETQYF.